Included here is one TCR beta chain sequence, with context. No antigen is known for it. V shed 5 bases and J 6 bases; nucleotides not matched to a gene: 7. This CDR3 has 14 residues. Germline CDR1 is SNHLY and CDR2 is FYNNEI. This entry comes from a study of cytomegalovirus exposure and HLA in healthy donors. Study observations and caveats: Exclusion as indistinguishable affected some V segments, including TRBV6-2 and TRBV6-3. A link between a missense DCLRE1C variant and TCR beta V- and J-gene trimming emerged from a later analysis.

Amplification used 60 Vbeta primers and 13 Jbeta primers. Repertoires were generated with immunoSEQ multiplex PCR, while TCRdb's copy carries only in-frame clones and drops some. The data show approximately 90,000 clones, with 75% to 90% seen just once and 6% to 7.5% held by the top ten. The sequenced sample consisted of PBMCs. The rearrangement uses TRBV2 and TRBJ1-2; 9 bases fit TRBD1. This receptor was identified in a middle-aged man in good health and CMV-seropositive. CDR3 sequence reads: CASSSGTGQHGYTF. The DNA of the CDR3 is TGTGCCAGCAGTAGTGGGACAGGGCAACATGGCTACACCTTC. Supplemented by reference TRBV2 and TRBJ1-2, the full variable domain reads EPEVTQTPSHQVTQMGQEVILRCVPISNHLYFYWYRQILGQKVEFLVSFYNNEISEKSEIFDDQFSVERPDGSNFTLKIRSTKLEDSAMYFCASSSGTGQHGYTFGSGTRLTVV.